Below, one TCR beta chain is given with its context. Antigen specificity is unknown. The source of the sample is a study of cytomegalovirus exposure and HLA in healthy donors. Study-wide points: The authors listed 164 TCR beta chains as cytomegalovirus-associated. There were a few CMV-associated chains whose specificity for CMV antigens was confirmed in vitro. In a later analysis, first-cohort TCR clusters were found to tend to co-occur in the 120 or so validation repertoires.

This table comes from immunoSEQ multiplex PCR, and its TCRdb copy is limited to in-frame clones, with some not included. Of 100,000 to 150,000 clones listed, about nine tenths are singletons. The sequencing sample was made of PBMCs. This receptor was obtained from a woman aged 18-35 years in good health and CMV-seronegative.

CDR3 in amino acids: CASSQDGPGRWNQPQHF. CDR3 DNA sequence: TGCGCCAGCAGCCAAGACGGACCGGGGAGGTGGAATCAGCCCCAGCATTTT. The chain joins TRBV4-1 to TRBJ1-5, with D uncertain. Trimming took off 0 bases at V and 4 bases at J, with 16 bases between the two ends. Per germline, CDR1 MGHRA and CDR2 YSYEKL. This CDR3 comprises 17 residues.